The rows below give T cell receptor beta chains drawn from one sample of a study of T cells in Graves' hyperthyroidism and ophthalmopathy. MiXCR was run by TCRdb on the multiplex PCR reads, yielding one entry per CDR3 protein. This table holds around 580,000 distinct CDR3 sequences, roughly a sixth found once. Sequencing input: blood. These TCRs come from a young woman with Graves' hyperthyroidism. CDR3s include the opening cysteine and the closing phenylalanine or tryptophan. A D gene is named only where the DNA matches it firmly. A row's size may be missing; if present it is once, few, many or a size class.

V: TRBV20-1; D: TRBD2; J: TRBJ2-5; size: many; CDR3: CSARERGRQETQYF; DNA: TGCAGTGCTAGAGAGCGGGGGAGACAAGAGACCCAGTACTTC
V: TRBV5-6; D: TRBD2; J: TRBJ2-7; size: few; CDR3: CASSFLAGGPYEQYF; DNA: TGTGCCAGCAGCTTTCTAGCGGGGGGGCCCTACGAGCAGTACTTC
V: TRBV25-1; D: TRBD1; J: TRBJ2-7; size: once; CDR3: CASSESLDRSYEQYF; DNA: TGTGCCAGCAGTGAATCCCTGGACAGGTCCTACGAGCAGTACTTC
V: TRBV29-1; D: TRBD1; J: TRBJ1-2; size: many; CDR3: CSVERGQGNDGYTF; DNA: TGCAGCGTTGAGCGGGGACAGGGGAACGATGGCTACACCTTC
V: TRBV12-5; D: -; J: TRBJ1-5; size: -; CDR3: CASGDSLNQPQHF; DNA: TGTGCTAGTGGCGACAGCCTCAATCAGCCCCAGCATTTT
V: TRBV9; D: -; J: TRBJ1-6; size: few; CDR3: CASSDAQVAPLHF; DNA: TGTGCCAGCAGTGACGCCCAGGTGGCACCCCTCCACTTT
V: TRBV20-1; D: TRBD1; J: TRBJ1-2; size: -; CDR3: CSARDPGTGRSDGYTF; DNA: TGCAGTGCTAGGGACCCCGGGACAGGAAGATCCGATGGCTACACCTTC
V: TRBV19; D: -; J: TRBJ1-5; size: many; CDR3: CASSPGRSYSNQPQHF; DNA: TGTGCCAGTAGTCCGGGCAGAAGCTATAGCAATCAGCCCCAGCATTTT
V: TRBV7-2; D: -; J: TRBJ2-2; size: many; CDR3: CASIRWVNTGELFF; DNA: TGTGCCAGCATACGTTGGGTGAACACCGGGGAGCTGTTTTTT
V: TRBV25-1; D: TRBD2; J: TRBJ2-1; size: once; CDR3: CASGLAANYNEQFF; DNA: TGTGCCAGCGGTCTAGCGGCAAACTACAATGAGCAGTTCTTC
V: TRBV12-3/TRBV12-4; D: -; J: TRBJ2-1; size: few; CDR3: CASSLLESSYNEQFF; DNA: TGTGCCAGCAGTTTGCTGGAGAGCTCCTACAATGAGCAGTTCTTC
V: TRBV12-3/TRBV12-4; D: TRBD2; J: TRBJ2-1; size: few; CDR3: CASSLLAGGFDEQFF; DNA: TGTGCCAGCAGTCTCTTAGCGGGGGGGTTTGATGAGCAGTTCTTC
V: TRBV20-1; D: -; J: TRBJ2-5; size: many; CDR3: CSAHPGQVQETQYF; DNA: TGCAGTGCCCATCCGGGACAAGTCCAAGAGACCCAGTACTTC
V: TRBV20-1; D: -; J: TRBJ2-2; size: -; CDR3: CSIWAGELFF; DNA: TGCAGCATTTGGGCCGGGGAGCTGTTTTTT